This T cell receptor (beta chain) came from a study of blood T cells in healthy people across ages. Through a sample-barcoded 5' primer and a J-beta primer mix, a second PCR was run for 7 to 11 cycles. Every individual sample yielded 2.5 million or more paired-end reads (each containing CDR3). TCRdb independently ran MiXCR on the 5' RACE reads; one entry per CDR3 protein. This sample has approximately 800,000 distinct CDR3 sequences, with approximately 35% found just once. The CDR3 totals 14 residues. Germline CDR1 reads MNHNY; CDR2 reads SVGAGI (reference sequence). Study results and limitations: Naive CD4+ cell counts and diversity both ran higher in long-lived than in aged donors. Estimated diversity that came from one million T cells was considered an underestimate.

Concerning this clonotype: Antigen unknown. This may come from a read error, since a much larger clone is one base off.

Material: blood. This receptor was identified in a man aged 18 to 29 in good health. V and J are TRBV6-6 and TRBJ1-4; the D is unclear. The CDR3 region has the DNA TGTACCAGCACCCCGGCGGGCCGCTGGGAAAAACTGTTTTTT. This gives the protein CTSTPAGRWEKLFF.